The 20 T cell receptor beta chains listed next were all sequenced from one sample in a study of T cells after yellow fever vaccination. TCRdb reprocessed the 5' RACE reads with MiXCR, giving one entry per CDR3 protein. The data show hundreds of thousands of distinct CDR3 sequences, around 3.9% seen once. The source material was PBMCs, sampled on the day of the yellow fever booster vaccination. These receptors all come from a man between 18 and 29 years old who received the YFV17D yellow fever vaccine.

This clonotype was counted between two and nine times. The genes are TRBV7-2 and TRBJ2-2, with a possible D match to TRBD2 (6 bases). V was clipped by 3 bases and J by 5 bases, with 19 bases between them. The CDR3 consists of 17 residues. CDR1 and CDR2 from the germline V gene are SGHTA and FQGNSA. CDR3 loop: CASSFHIGTATTGELFF. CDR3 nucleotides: TGTGCCAGCAGCTTTCACATCGGGACTGCGACTACCGGGGAGCTGTTTTTT. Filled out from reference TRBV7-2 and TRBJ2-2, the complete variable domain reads GAGVSQSPSNKVTEKGKDVELRCDPISGHTALYWYRQSLGQGLEFLIYFQGNSAPDKSGLPSDRFSAERTGGSVSTLTIQRTQQEDSAVYLCASSFHIGTATTGELFFGEGSRLTVL.

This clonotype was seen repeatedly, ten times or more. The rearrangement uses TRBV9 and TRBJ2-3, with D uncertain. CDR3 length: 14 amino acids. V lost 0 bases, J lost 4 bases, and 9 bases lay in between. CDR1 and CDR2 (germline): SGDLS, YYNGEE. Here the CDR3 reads CASSVGLLADTQYF. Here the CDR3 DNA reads TGTGCCAGCAGCGTAGGATTGTTGGCAGATACGCAGTATTTT.

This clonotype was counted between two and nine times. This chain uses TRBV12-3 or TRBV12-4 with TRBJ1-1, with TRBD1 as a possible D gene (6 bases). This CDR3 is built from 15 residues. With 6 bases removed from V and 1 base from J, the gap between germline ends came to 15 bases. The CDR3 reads CASSNGQGGNTEAFF. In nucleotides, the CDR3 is TGTGCCAGCAGCAACGGACAAGGGGGGAACACTGAAGCTTTCTTT.

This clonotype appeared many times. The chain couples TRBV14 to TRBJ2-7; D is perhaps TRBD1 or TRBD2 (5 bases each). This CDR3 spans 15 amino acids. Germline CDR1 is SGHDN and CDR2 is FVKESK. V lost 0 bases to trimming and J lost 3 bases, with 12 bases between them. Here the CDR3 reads CASSQDSGTFYEQYF. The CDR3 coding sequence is TGTGCCAGCAGCCAAGATTCAGGGACCTTCTACGAGCAGTACTTC.

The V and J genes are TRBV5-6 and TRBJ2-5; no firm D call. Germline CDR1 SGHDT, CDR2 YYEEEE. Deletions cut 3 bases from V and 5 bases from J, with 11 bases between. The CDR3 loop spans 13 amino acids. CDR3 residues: CASSWTMVETQYF. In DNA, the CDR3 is TGTGCCAGCAGCTGGACCATGGTGGAGACCCAGTACTTC.

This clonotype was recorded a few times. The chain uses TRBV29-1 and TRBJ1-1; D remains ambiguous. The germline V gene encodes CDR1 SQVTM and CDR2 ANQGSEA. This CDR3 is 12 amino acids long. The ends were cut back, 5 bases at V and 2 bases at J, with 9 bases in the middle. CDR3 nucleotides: TGCAGCGTTCCCGTCCTTAACACTGAAGCTTTCTTT. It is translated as CSVPVLNTEAFF. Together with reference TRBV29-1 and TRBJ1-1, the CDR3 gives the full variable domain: SAVISQKPSRDICQRGTSLTIQCQVDSQVTMMFWYRQQPGQSLTLIATANQGSEATYESGFVIDKFPISRPNLTFSTLTVSNMSPEDSSIYLCSVPVLNTEAFFGQGTRLTVV.

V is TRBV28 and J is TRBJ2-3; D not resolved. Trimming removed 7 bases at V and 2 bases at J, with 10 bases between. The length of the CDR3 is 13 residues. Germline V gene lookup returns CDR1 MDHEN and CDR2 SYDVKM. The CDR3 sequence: CASNPQPTDTQYF. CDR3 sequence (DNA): TGTGCCAGCAATCCCCAGCCCACAGATACGCAGTATTTT.

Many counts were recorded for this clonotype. Here the CDR3 DNA reads TGCGCCAGCACCAGCGGGGGTCCAATTGATACGCAGTATTTT. As protein: CASTSGGPIDTQYF. The V and J genes are TRBV5-1 and TRBJ2-3; 8 nucleotides match TRBD2. The length of the CDR3 is 14 residues. V trimming: 6 bases; J trimming: 6 bases; junction bases outside the gene matches: 9. Germline lookup yields CDR1 SGHRS and CDR2 YFSETQ.

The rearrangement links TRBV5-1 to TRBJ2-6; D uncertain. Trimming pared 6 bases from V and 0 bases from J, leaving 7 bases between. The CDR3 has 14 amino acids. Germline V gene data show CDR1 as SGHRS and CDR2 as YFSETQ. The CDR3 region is CASKPSSGANVLTF. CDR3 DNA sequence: TGCGCCAGCAAACCCAGCTCTGGGGCCAACGTCCTGACTTTC.

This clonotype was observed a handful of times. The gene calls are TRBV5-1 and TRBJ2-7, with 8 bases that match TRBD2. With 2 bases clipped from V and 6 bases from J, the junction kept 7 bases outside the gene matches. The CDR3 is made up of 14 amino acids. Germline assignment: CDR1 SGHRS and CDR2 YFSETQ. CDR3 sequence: CASSFPAGGGEQYF. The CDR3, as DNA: TGCGCCAGCAGCTTCCCGGCGGGGGGAGGCGAGCAGTACTTC.

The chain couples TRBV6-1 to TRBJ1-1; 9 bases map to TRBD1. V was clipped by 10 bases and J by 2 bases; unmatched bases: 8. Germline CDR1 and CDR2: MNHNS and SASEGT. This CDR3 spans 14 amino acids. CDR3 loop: CATRGTGFNTEAFF. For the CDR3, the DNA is TGTGCCACCCGCGGGACAGGGTTTAACACTGAAGCTTTCTTT.

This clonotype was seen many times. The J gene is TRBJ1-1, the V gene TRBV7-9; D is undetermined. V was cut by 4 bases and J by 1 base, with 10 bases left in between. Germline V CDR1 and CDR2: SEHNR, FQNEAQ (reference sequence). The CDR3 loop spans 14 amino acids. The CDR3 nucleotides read TGTGCCAGCAGCTACCCTTGGACGAACACTGAAGCTTTCTTT. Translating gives CASSYPWTNTEAFF.

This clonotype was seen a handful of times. CDR3 in amino acids: CASSSTELRYEQYF. The CDR3 nucleotides are TGTGCCAGCAGCTCCACGGAACTGAGGTACGAGCAGTACTTC. The rearrangement links TRBV6-6 to TRBJ2-7; D remains unclear. Per germline, CDR1 MNHNY and CDR2 SVGAGI (reference sequence). Trimming removed 6 bases at V and 4 bases at J, with 16 bases between. This CDR3 is 14 amino acids long.

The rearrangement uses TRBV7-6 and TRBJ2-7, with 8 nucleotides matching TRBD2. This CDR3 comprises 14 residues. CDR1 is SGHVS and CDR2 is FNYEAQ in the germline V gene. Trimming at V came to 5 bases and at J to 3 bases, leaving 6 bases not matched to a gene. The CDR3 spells CASSAGAGGYEQYF. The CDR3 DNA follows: TGTGCCAGCAGCGCCGGGGCGGGGGGCTACGAGCAGTACTTC.

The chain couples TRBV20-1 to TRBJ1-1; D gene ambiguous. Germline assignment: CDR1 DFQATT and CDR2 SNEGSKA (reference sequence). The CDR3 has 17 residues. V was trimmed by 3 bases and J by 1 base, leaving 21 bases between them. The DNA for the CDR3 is TGCAGTGCTAGGAGACTCCGGGGAGGGCCCGCGAACACTGAAGCTTTCTTT. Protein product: CSARRLRGGPANTEAFF.

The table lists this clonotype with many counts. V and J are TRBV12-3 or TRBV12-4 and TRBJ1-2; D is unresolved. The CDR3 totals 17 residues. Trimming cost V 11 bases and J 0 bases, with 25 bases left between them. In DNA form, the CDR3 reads TGTGCCTCCTCCCCTGCGGGCATCCGGGGAGCTAACTATGGCTACACCTTC. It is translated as CASSPAGIRGANYGYTF.

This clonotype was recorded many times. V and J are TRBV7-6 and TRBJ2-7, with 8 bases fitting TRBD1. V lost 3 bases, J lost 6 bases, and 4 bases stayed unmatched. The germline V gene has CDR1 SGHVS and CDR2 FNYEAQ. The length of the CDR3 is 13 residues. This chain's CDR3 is CASSFHTGGEQYF. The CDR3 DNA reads TGTGCCAGCAGCTTTCACACAGGGGGCGAGCAGTACTTC. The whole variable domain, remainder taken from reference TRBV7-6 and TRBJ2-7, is GAGVSQSPRYKVTKRGQDVALRCDPISGHVSLYWYRQALGQGPEFLTYFNYEAQQDKSGLPNDRFSAERPEGSISTLTIQRTEQRDSAMYRCASSFHTGGEQYFGPGTRLTVT.

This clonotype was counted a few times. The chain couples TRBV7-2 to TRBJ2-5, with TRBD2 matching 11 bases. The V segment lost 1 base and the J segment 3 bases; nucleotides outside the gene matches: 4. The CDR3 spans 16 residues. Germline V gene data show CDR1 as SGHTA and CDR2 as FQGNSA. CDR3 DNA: TGTGCCAGCAGCTTAGATTTAGCGGGGGGGAAAGAGACCCAGTACTTC. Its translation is CASSLDLAGGKETQYF.

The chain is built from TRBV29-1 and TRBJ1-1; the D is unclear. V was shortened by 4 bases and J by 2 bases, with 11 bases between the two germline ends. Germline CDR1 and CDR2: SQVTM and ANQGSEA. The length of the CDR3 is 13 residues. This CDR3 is CSVGRSLNTEAFF. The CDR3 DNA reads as TGCAGCGTTGGGCGGTCCCTAAACACTGAAGCTTTCTTT.

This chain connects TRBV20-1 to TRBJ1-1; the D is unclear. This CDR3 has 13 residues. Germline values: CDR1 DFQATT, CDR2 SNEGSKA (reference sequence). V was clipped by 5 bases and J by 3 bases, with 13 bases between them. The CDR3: CSAAPGGDTEAFF. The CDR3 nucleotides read TGCAGTGCTGCCCCAGGAGGCGACACTGAAGCTTTCTTT.